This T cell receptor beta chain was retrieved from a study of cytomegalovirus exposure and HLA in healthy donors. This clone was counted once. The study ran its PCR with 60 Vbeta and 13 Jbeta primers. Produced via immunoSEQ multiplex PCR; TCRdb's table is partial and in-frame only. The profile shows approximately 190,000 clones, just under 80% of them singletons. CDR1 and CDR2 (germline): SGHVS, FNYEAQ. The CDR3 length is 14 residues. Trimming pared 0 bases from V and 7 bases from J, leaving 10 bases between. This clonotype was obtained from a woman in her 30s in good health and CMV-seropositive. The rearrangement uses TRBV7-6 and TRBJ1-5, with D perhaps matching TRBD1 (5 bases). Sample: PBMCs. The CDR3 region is CASSLARDGQPQHF. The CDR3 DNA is TGTGCCAGCAGCTTAGCCAGGGATGGACAGCCCCAGCATTTT.